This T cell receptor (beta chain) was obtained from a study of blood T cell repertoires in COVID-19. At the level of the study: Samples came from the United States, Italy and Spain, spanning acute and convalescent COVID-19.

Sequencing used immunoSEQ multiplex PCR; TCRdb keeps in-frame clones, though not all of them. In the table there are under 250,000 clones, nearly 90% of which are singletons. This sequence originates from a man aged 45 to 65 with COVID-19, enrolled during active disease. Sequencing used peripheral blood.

The CDR3 region has the DNA TGTGCCAGTAGTATAGGGCAGGGAAGACACACTGAAGCTTTCTTT. Its protein is CASSIGQGRHTEAFF. The V gene is TRBV19, the J gene TRBJ1-1; possible D gene TRBD1, 5 bases. Trimming took off 1 base at V and 3 bases at J, with 12 bases between the two ends. Germline V lookup: CDR1 LNHDA, CDR2 SQIVND (reference sequence). The CDR3 extends over 15 amino acids.